The T cell receptor beta chain under discussion was sequenced for a study of blood T cells in healthy people across ages. V was shortened by 1 base and J by 5 bases, with 10 bases between the two germline ends. This CDR3 has 14 amino acids. Germline V gene data show CDR1 as LGHDT and CDR2 as YNNKEL (reference sequence). Study findings and constraints: Researchers deemed the diversity estimates from one million T cells underestimates. Since the PBMCs were unsorted, naive and antigen-experienced cells could not be conclusively compared.

Primers used in a second PCR of roughly 6 to 12 cycles were a sample-barcoded 5' primer and a J-beta primer mix. Every cDNA molecule carried a tag from a template-switch adaptor bearing 12 random nucleotides. TCRdb processed the 5' RACE reads anew with MiXCR; each CDR3 protein has one entry. The sample has about 800,000 distinct CDR3 sequences; roughly 64% are singletons. This clonotype has just one count. Its matching antigen is unknown. Per sample, no less than 5 micrograms of total RNA were extracted. This chain links TRBV3-1 with TRBJ2-3; D not certain. This TCR derives from a man aged 25 to 45 in good health. The material sequenced was blood. The CDR3 nucleotides read TGTGCCAGCAGCCAAGGGTCCCCCGGAGATACGCAGTATTTT. It yields the protein CASSQGSPGDTQYF.